This T cell receptor beta chain was found in a study of cytomegalovirus exposure and HLA in healthy donors listed by TCRdb under 2017. Context from the whole study: An earlier analysis of 587 of the donors reported 250 to 350 Gb of sequence data and some 110 million unique TCR beta sequences obtained from about 179 million T cells. An early release covering around 630 HLA-typed donors comprised approximately 290 gigabases of sequencing data and about 90 million unique TCR sequences. The genetic ancestry cluster associated with self-reported Caucasian donors included over 80% of the 398 genotyped donors. The study aimed to test whether cataloging public T cell receptors could reveal signatures of past pathogen exposure. The study used immunosequencing to profile the T cell repertoires of some 600 subjects and linked those repertoires to cytomegalovirus serostatus. Besides the first cohort of under 700 subjects, a separate validation cohort made up of some 110 different subjects was used. High-throughput TCR immunosequencing, statistical association of individual TCRs with disease status, and machine learning were combined to predict cytomegalovirus infection status. In a later analysis, previously published TCR beta repertoires from more than 500 donors were re-analyzed and high-resolution HLA genotyping was added so that TCR occurrence patterns could be studied. The later analysis used no new phenotypic data to find candidate immune exposures, relying instead on TCR beta sequences and their occurrence across donors. To decide whether each TCR beta V gene segment behaved as functional or pseudogenic, an earlier analysis of some 570 of the donors relied on high-throughput TCR beta sequencing. Alongside the repertoire data, information on donor age, sex, ethnicity and CMV serostatus was compiled. A later genetic analysis used genome-wide SNP genotypes for 398 of the 666 donors, treating that subset as a discovery cohort. Every discovery cohort repertoire had been produced on one sequencing platform. Both class I and class II loci were covered by HLA typing, at four-digit resolution. Typing coverage differed by locus: A, B, C, DRB1 and DQB1 were typed in about 620-630 donors, DQA1 in about 550, DPA1 in approximately 600, and DPB1 in just under 480. Roughly 5 DR-DQ haplotypes were handled as single units for association and clustering, since linkage in the cohort was strong. Across approximately 420 genotyped donors of the cohort, an average of approximately 200,000 unique TCR beta nucleotide sequences per donor were sequenced, and about a sixth of those sequences were non-productive. Study-level results and caveats: In a later analysis, more than 15,000 TCR beta sequences were associated with specific HLA alleles at a false discovery rate of 0.05. While some public TCRs were present in many individuals, most TCR sequences turned up only very rarely across donors. HLA typing was unavailable for some donors at each locus, so association tests used only the typed subset. The presence/absence analyses assumed that sequencing depth was roughly uniform across donors, and that assumption may not be true. This cohort had only TCR beta chains sequenced, and the lack of alpha or paired-chain data limited which features could be detected. An earlier analysis of approximately 500 of the donors showed that most TCR beta V segments appeared in productive rearrangements either about 90% or about 30% of the time, which broadly matched IMGT annotations. The earlier analysis of almost 600 of the donors excluded 15 to 20 rarely observed V segments, including chromosome 9 orphons, because counts were too low. Correlated functional status among segregating V segments might be attributable to linkage disequilibrium, but an unknown experimental factor could not be ruled out. Compared with equally common non-associated chains, HLA-associated TCR beta chains in a later analysis were more clonally expanded and had lower generation probabilities. V-gene and J-gene trimming of TCR beta chains was associated with a missense DCLRE1C variant in a later genetic analysis, and the association was replicated in an independent cohort. Some IMGT-functional V segments, including TRBV6-2 and TRBV6-3, could not be distinguished by the 87-base-pair reads and were therefore excluded. Immune exposure information for the cohort was limited to CMV serostatus. A few of the identified cytomegalovirus-associated TCR beta chains were confirmed in vitro to be specific for cytomegalovirus antigens. According to a later genetic analysis, donors in an Asian-associated ancestry cluster had fewer N-insertions in productive TCRs than the roughly 700-donor mean. In a later analysis, several top co-occurrence clusters were reported to appear linked to parvovirus B19, influenza, CMV and Epstein-Barr virus. In a later analysis, TCR association rates were found to vary across HLA loci, with the most associated TCRs seen for DRB1 alleles and the fewest for HLA-C alleles. When HLA alleles, especially DR and DQ, strongly co-occurred, TCR associations were difficult to assign to individual alleles. A cluster of highly shared sequence variants was judged likely to represent a technical artifact of the sequencing pipeline. A total of fewer than 200 TCR beta chains were listed by the study as associated with cytomegalovirus. A further reported finding was that TCR beta sequences accurately predicted the HLA-A and HLA-B alleles for most subjects in the first cohort. Cytomegalovirus status was reported to be diagnosed by the classifier with high specificity and sensitivity in both the original and validation cohorts. A later analysis found that most CMV-associated TCR beta chains appeared HLA-restricted, with HLA associations seemingly driven largely by CMV exposure. The authors suggested that the approach could potentially be generalized to other disease states and immunological phenotypes.

Library prep was done by the immunoSEQ multiplex PCR assay. For the multiplex PCR, a mixture combining 60 forward primers for TCR Vbeta segments and 13 reverse primers for TCR Jbeta segments was used. The CDR3 region of rearranged TCR beta genes was amplified from genomic DNA by a multiplex PCR assay. Amplified TCR beta libraries were sequenced as 87-base-pair reads on the Illumina HiSeq System. The original methods were these. Across the 666 repertoires, a later analysis counted tens of millions of unique TCR beta chains, 8.5 million to 12 million of which were shared by at least two donors. A nearest-neighbor algorithm error-corrected the raw reads and collapsed the reads into unique sequences, merging closely related sequences to remove PCR and sequencing errors. To assign V, D and J gene segments, CDR3 sequences were aligned to IMGT reference sequences. For a sequence to be retained, a match of at least six nucleotides was required to both a V gene segment and a J gene segment. A rearrangement counted as productive if the CDR3 had no stop codons and remained in frame with V and J, and every other rearrangement counted as non-productive. CDR3 was defined according to IMGT convention as the region running from the second conserved V-encoded cysteine to the conserved J-encoded phenylalanine. In an earlier analysis of around 570 of the donors, sequences lacking an unambiguous match to a single V gene segment were excluded. In an earlier analysis of roughly 600 of the donors, a V segment was called functional when productive rearrangements were above 56.7%, and segregating when the standard deviation between donors exceeded 5%. A statistical classification framework was built to diagnose cytomegalovirus status from the catalog of TCR beta chain sequences. A later analysis assigned V and J genes by comparing TCR nucleotide sequences with IMGT/GENE-DB human TR gene sequences. The TCRdist pipeline was used in a later analysis to assign CDR3 sequences and most-parsimonious VDJ recombination scenarios. A later analysis defined each TCR beta chain by its CDR3 amino acid sequence plus V-gene family, and excluded reads lacking a unique V-gene family. To address suspected cross-contamination and a sequencing artifact, a later analysis removed a few hundred highly shared, low-generation-probability nucleotide sequences. In a later analysis, a clonal expansion index was calculated for each public chain from normalized within-repertoire ranks of inferred template counts. In a later analysis, generation probabilities were computed using a VDJ recombination model fitted to out-of-frame rearrangements, and the results were checked against IGoR. Hypergeometric tests were used in a later analysis to score TCR-TCR, TCR-HLA and TCR-CMV co-occurrence, with a repertoire-size bias correction applied to the TCR pairs. False discovery rates were estimated in a later analysis by permuting HLA or CMV assignments 20 times. A later analysis grouped co-occurring TCRs with DBSCAN, adding TCRdist sequence similarity when clustering within HLA-allele-positive subsets. Repertoires with fewer than 30,000 or more than 120,000 public chains, plus five repertoires with anomalous nucleotide sharing, were excluded from co-occurrence clustering. Drawn from immuneACCESS, this table holds only the in-frame rearrangements with V and J called that TCRdb kept. Clones are partly lost; checked studies trace under half to an unresolved V gene and leave the rest unexplained. V and J calls and clone size come straight from that table; D and trimming were deduced from the DNA. This sample is represented by about 130,000 clones; around 85% of them were singletons. The top ten hold approximately 4% of the sample.

The germline V gene encodes CDR1 MDHEN and CDR2 SYDVKM. The CDR3 measures 17 amino acids from cysteine to phenylalanine. The read is trimmed to its CDR3 DNA, 51 bases read in frame from base 1. Clipping removes 1 base from V and 0 bases from J, with 7 as the unmatched junction base count. This clone was counted once. The target of this receptor is not known. No clone much larger than this one lies a single base away; base qualities are absent. In total, about 650 healthy bone marrow donors made up the cohort. All cohort members were sampled while nominally healthy, although unrecorded immune exposures were likely present. The donor was CMV seropositive and was included in the group of approximately 300 seropositive cohort members. Every donor gave a peripheral blood sample, and the peripheral blood mononuclear cells from that sample were used for TCR beta sequencing. Genomic DNA was extracted from the blood cell samples with the Qiagen DNeasy Blood Extraction Kit.

Sequenced sample: PBMCs. Here the chain combines TRBV28 and TRBJ1-2; 8 junctional bases match TRBD1. This clonotype was obtained from a man younger than 35 in good health and CMV-seropositive. The CDR3 reads CASSLSKETGANYGYTF. Here is the DNA: TGTGCCAGCAGTTTATCGAAGGAGACAGGGGCTAACTATGGCTACACCTTC.